This T cell receptor beta chain was captured in a study of blood T cell repertoires in COVID-19. Study background: The United States, Italy and Spain provided the acute and convalescent COVID-19 samples. PBMCs, B-cell-depleted T cells, or T cells were the source of the cDNA or gDNA that made up the material.

CDR3 length: 14 amino acids. Germline lookup yields CDR1 MNHNS and CDR2 SASEGT. Trimming took off 3 bases at V and 2 bases at J, with 8 bases between the two ends. Authors' processing steps: Using reference gene primer amplification, nucleated cell counts were estimated. Profiled with immunoSEQ multiplex PCR; TCRdb holds only in-frame clones, not every one. V, J and clone size were drawn from that table, and D and trimming were deduced from the DNA. The sample consists of 250,000 to 350,000 clones, just over 90% of them appearing once. This clone was detected once. The rearrangement joins TRBV6-1 to TRBJ1-3; D uncertain. The receptor's source is a woman aged 25-40 years with COVID-19, enrolled during active disease. Sequencing input: peripheral blood. Here the CDR3 DNA reads TGTGCCAGCAGTGAGAGTGGGCCTGGAAACACCATATATTTT. This gives the protein CASSESGPGNTIYF.